This entry describes one T cell receptor (beta chain). Its specificity is not known. TCRdb's table, derived via immunoSEQ multiplex PCR, lists solely in-frame clones and lacks some. The sample lists about 240,000 clones; approximately 84% were seen once. The data were taken from a study of cytomegalovirus exposure and HLA in healthy donors. Study-wide results and caveats: Rare sequences made up most TCRs, while some public TCRs were found in many donors.

The CDR3 runs 14 residues. V was pared by 3 bases and J by 0 bases, with 3 bases of the junction left unmatched. Germline CDR1 is SGHRS and CDR2 is YFSETQ. Input material: PBMCs. The chain is built from TRBV5-1 and TRBJ2-7, with 7 bases identical to TRBD1. The sequence was obtained from a woman in her 30s in good health and CMV-seropositive. In DNA, the CDR3 is TGCGCCAGCAGCTGGGGGACAGACTCCTACGAGCAGTACTTC. It is translated as CASSWGTDSYEQYF.